This TCR beta chain was recovered during a study of response to subunit inactivated influenza vaccine. This clonotype was counted between two and nine times. Its antigen is unknown. Findings of the study overall: The authors proposed limited new T cell recruitment per seasonal influenza vaccination.

TCRdb ran MiXCR on the RT-PCR reads and lists one entry per CDR3 protein. The data contain about 500,000 distinct CDR3 sequences, approximately 16% of them singletons. Germline values: CDR1 SGHRS, CDR2 YFSETQ. This CDR3 region has 14 residues. Unmatched junction bases numbered 2, after V lost 4 bases and J lost 4 bases. The sequence derives from a man between 45 and 75 years old who received an inactivated influenza vaccine. The chain is built from TRBV5-1 and TRBJ2-6; TRBD1 aligns across 7 bases. The sequenced sample was CD4+ T cells sorted from PBMCs, obtained 23 months after vaccination. The CDR3 spells CASSQTGGANVLTF. The CDR3 coding sequence is TGCGCCAGCAGCCAGACAGGGGGGGCCAACGTCCTGACTTTC.